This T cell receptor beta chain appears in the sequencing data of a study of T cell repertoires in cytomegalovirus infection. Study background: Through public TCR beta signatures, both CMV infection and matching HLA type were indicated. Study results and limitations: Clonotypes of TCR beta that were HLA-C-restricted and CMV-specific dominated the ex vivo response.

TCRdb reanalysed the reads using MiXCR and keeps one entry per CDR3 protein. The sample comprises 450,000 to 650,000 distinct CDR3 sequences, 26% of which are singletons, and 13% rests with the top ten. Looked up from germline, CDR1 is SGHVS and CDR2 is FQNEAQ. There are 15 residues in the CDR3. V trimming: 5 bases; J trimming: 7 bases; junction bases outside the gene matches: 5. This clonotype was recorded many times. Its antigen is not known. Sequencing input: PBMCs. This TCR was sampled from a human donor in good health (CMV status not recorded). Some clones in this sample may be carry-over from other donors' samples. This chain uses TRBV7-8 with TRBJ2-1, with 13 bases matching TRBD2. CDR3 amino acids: CASSPWTSGSNEQFF. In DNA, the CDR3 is TGTGCCAGCAGCCCGTGGACTAGCGGGAGTAATGAGCAGTTCTTC.